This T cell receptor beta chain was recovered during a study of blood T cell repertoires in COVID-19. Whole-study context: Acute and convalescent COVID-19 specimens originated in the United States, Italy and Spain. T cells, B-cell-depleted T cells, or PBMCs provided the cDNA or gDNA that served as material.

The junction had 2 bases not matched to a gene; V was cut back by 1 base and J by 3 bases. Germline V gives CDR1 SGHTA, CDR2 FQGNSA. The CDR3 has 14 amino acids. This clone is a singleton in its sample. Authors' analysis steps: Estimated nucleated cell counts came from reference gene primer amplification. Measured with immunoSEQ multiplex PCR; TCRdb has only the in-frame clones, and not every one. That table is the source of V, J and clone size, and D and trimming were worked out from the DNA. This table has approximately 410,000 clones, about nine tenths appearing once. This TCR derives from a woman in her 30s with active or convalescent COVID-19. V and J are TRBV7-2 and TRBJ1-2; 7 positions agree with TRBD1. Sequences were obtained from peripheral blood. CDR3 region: CASSLVGTDYGYTF. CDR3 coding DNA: TGTGCCAGCAGCTTAGTCGGGACAGACTATGGCTACACCTTC.